This T cell receptor beta chain was sequenced for a study of technical replicates of blood from a few donors. Germline values: CDR1 MGHRA, CDR2 YSYEKL. CDR3 length equals 17 residues. The J segment lost 5 bases and the V segment lost 1 base, leaving 9 bases of the junction unmatched. TCRdb's table, derived via immunoSEQ multiplex PCR, lists solely in-frame clones and lacks some. Here the sample spans around 80,000 clones, 70% to 90% being singletons. The V gene is TRBV4-1, the J gene TRBJ2-2; the match to TRBD1 covers 8 bases. This receptor was identified in a human donor in good health. Sequenced input: T cells isolated from PBMCs. The CDR3: CASSQAKDREITGELFF. In nucleotides, the CDR3 is TGCGCCAGCAGCCAAGCTAAGGACAGGGAGATTACCGGGGAGCTGTTTTTT.